This T cell receptor (beta chain) was identified in a study of blood T cell repertoires in COVID-19. On the study more broadly: Acute and convalescent COVID-19 samples came from the United States, Italy and Spain. In each case, the material was cDNA or gDNA derived from T cells, B-cell-depleted T cells, or PBMCs.

V gave up 4 bases and J gave up 1 base; unmatched junction bases: 5. The CDR3 is 14 residues long. Germline CDR1 SGHNT, CDR2 YYREEE (reference sequence). Cohorts were determined from participant-reported clinical history. Original processing notes: Counts of nucleated cells, estimated from reference gene primer amplification, were obtained. Some clones are missing from TCRdb's copy, which holds only in-frame ones; the method was immunoSEQ multiplex PCR. V, J and clone size reflect that table, while D and trimming were determined from the DNA. The sample has approximately 220,000 clones, roughly nine tenths seen once; the top ten hold over 3%.

The sample taken for sequencing was PBMCs or T cells enriched from blood (not recorded which). The sequence derives from a woman aged 18 to 35 in a cohort exposed to, infected with or recovered from COVID-19 (not recorded which). This chain uses TRBV5-4 with TRBJ2-7; 7 bases are a match to TRBD2. The CDR3 here is CASSPEGLSYEQYF. The CDR3 DNA is TGTGCCAGCAGCCCCGAGGGACTATCCTACGAGCAGTACTTC. The whole variable domain, filled in from reference TRBV5-4 and TRBJ2-7, reads ETGVTQSPTHLIKTRGQQVTLRCSSQSGHNTVSWYQQALGQGPQFIFQYYREEENGRGNFPPRFSGLQFPNYSSELNVNALELDDSALYLCASSPEGLSYEQYFGPGTRLTVT.